The 29 T cell receptor beta chains in this list originate from one sample, sequenced in a study of cytomegalovirus exposure and HLA in healthy donors. The PCR used 60 Vbeta and 13 Jbeta primers. Assay used: immunoSEQ multiplex PCR; TCRdb lists only in-frame clones, some missing. The sample yields more than 50,000 clones, around 80% seen once. Sequencing was done on a sample of PBMCs. These receptors originate from a woman between 40 and 55 years old in good health and CMV-seropositive.

The V and J genes are TRBV6-1 and TRBJ2-1, with D unclear. The germline gives CDR1 MNHNS, CDR2 SASEGT. The CDR3 has 13 amino acids. Trimming shortened V by 2 bases and J by 4 bases, and 6 bases separated the two germline ends. The CDR3: CASSEWAYNEQFF. CDR3 DNA sequence: TGTGCCAGCAGTGAATGGGCATACAATGAGCAGTTCTTC.

This clone qualifies as medium-sized (0.01 to 0.1%). J is TRBJ1-1 and V is TRBV28; weak D call: TRBD1 (5 bases). This CDR3 region has 14 residues. Trimming stripped 5 bases from V and 4 bases from J, with 14 bases between. Germline V gene data show CDR1 as MDHEN and CDR2 as SYDVKM. The CDR3 DNA is TGTGCCAGCAGTCCTCCCCAGGGTATCACTGAAGCTTTCTTT. It yields the protein CASSPPQGITEAFF.

V usage is TRBV19 and J usage is TRBJ1-5; 7 bases match TRBD1. V was pared by 0 bases and J by 6 bases, with 8 bases of the junction left unmatched. The CDR3 extends over 16 amino acids. CDR1 and CDR2 (germline): LNHDA, SQIVND (reference sequence). This CDR3 is CASSIEWARGIQPQHF. The DNA of the CDR3 is TGTGCCAGTAGTATAGAGTGGGCCAGGGGGATTCAGCCCCAGCATTTT.

The chain links TRBV2 to TRBJ1-5; TRBD1 is a possible D gene (5 bases). V gave up 8 bases and J gave up 2 bases, with 13 bases separating them. The CDR3 runs 14 residues. Germline values: CDR1 SNHLY, CDR2 FYNNEI. The CDR3: CASGGIGGNQPQHF. The CDR3 nucleotides are TGTGCCAGCGGGGGGATAGGGGGCAATCAGCCCCAGCATTTT.

The chain couples TRBV5-1 to TRBJ2-4, with a possible D match to TRBD2 (6 bases). There are 13 residues in the CDR3. V was clipped by 4 bases and J by 8 bases, with 13 bases between them. Germline lookup yields CDR1 SGHRS and CDR2 YFSETQ. DNA of the CDR3: TGCGCCAGCAGCGCCGGGACTCAAGACATTCAGTACTTC. Its translation is CASSAGTQDIQYF.

The chain links TRBV7-6 to TRBJ2-5; possible D gene TRBD2, 5 bases. The J call may be incorrect, as the DNA end agrees better with TRBJ2-7. The CDR3 sequence is 13 residues long. Per the germline V gene, CDR1 is SGHVS and CDR2 is FNYEAQ. This CDR3 is CASSLLGAGEQYF. CDR3 bases: TGTGCCAGCAGCTTGCTGGGTGCGGGCGAGCAGTACTTC.

The rearrangement links TRBV9 to TRBJ2-2; 8 nucleotides match TRBD1. V gave up 4 bases and J gave up 6 bases; unmatched junction bases: 5. The CDR3 extends over 14 amino acids. Per germline, CDR1 SGDLS and CDR2 YYNGEE. The CDR3 coding sequence is TGTGCCAGCAGCCCTTACAGGGGGTCCGGGGAGCTGTTTTTT. Translating gives CASSPYRGSGELFF.

The chain couples TRBV27 to TRBJ2-3; no reliable D call. V dropped 4 bases and J dropped 4 bases, with 3 bases sitting between them. Germline values: CDR1 MNHEY, CDR2 SMNVEV (reference sequence). CDR3 length: 11 amino acids. The CDR3 nucleotides read TGTGCCAGCAGTTCAGCAGATACGCAGTATTTT. Its protein is CASSSADTQYF.

Concerning this clone itself: This same CDR3 is encoded by further DNA sequences in the sample. V usage is TRBV5-1 and J usage is TRBJ1-1, with no clear D. With 4 bases removed from V and 1 base from J, the gap between germline ends came to 11 bases. Germline V lookup: CDR1 SGHRS, CDR2 YFSETQ. The CDR3 covers 14 residues. CDR3 nucleotides: TGCGCCAGCAGCCCTGGGCCAGGGAACACTGAAGCTTTCTTT. Amino acids: CASSPGPGNTEAFF. The variable domain in full, completed from reference TRBV5-1 and TRBJ1-1, reads KAGVTQTPRYLIKTRGQQVTLSCSPISGHRSVSWYQQTPGQGLQFLFEYFSETQRNKGNFPGRFSGRQFSNSRSEMNVSTLELGDSALYLCASSPGPGNTEAFFGQGTRLTVV.

The J gene is TRBJ1-6, the V gene TRBV30; the D is unclear. Trimming removed 0 bases at V and 7 bases at J, with 10 bases between. CDR1 is GTSNPN, CDR2 SVGIG, per germline (reference sequence). The length of the CDR3 is 14 residues. The CDR3 loop is CAWSVPLQNSPLHF. Here the CDR3 DNA reads TGTGCCTGGAGTGTACCTCTCCAGAATTCACCCCTCCACTTT. Based on the CDR3 plus reference TRBV30 and TRBJ1-6, the full variable domain is SQTIHQWPATLVQPVGSPLSLECTVEGTSNPNLYWYRQAAGRGLQLLFYSVGIGQISSEVPQNLSASRPQDRQFILSSKKLLLSDSGFYLCAWSVPLQNSPLHFGNGTRLTVT.

This rearrangement joins TRBV30 to TRBJ1-5; D remains ambiguous. Germline-derived CDR1 and CDR2 are GTSNPN and SVGIG (reference sequence). The CDR3 loop spans 13 amino acids. V dropped 6 bases and J dropped 2 bases, with 11 bases sitting between them. CDR3 region: CACGRVGNQPQHF. CDR3 nucleotides: TGTGCCTGTGGCCGGGTTGGCAATCAGCCCCAGCATTTT.

V gene TRBV6-6 combines with J gene TRBJ1-1, with D possibly matching TRBD1 (6 bases). V was pared by 7 bases and J by 8 bases, with 17 bases between. Germline lookup yields CDR1 MNHNY and CDR2 SVGAGI (reference sequence). The CDR3 runs 13 residues. The CDR3 DNA is TGTGCCAGCAACCTTGCCCTCGGGACAGAAGCTTTCTTT. The encoded protein is CASNLALGTEAFF.

The chain combines TRBV7-6 with TRBJ1-2; 7 nucleotides match TRBD1. Germline assignment: CDR1 SGHVS and CDR2 FNYEAQ. Trimming at V came to 5 bases and at J to 0 bases, leaving 6 bases not matched to a gene. This CDR3 is 15 amino acids long. CDR3 nucleotides: TGTGCCAGCAGCGGATACAGGGGATCTAACTATGGCTACACCTTC. This gives the protein CASSGYRGSNYGYTF.

CDR3 loop: CASSGRNGMETQYF. CDR3 bases: TGTGCCAGCAGTGGACGGAACGGGATGGAGACCCAGTACTTC. The chain uses TRBV9 and TRBJ2-5; D is perhaps TRBD2 (5 bases). The CDR3 is made up of 14 amino acids. Trimming stripped 5 bases from V and 5 bases from J, with 16 bases between. Germline lookup yields CDR1 SGDLS and CDR2 YYNGEE.

A single count supports this clone. This chain joins TRBV2 and TRBJ2-1; perhaps TRBD2 as D (6 bases). Germline V gene lookup returns CDR1 SNHLY and CDR2 FYNNEI. Trimming removed 5 bases at V and 4 bases at J, with 15 bases between. This CDR3 region has 15 residues. In nucleotides, the CDR3 is TGTGCCAGCAGTATAGCGGAGGGGCAGTACAATGAGCAGTTCTTC. Amino acids: CASSIAEGQYNEQFF.

The V gene is TRBV4-3, the J gene TRBJ1-4; D uncertain. The CDR3 length is 13 residues. V gave up 1 base and J gave up 9 bases, with 9 bases separating them. Per the germline V gene, CDR1 is LGHNA and CDR2 is YSLEER. CDR3 protein: CASSQGALKKLFF. CDR3 sequence (DNA): TGCGCCAGCAGCCAAGGGGCGTTGAAAAAACTGTTTTTT.

The chain links TRBV29-1 to TRBJ2-5, with 8 bases lining up with TRBD1. Germline loops: CDR1 SQVTM, CDR2 ANQGSEA. The CDR3 loop spans 12 amino acids. V lost 4 bases and J lost 5; bases outside the gene matches: 3. The DNA for the CDR3 is TGCAGCGTTGCCAGGGGGCTTGAGACCCAGTACTTC. Its protein is CSVARGLETQYF.

The chain joins TRBV5-6 to TRBJ1-3; D is unresolved. The CDR3 runs to 13 residues. Trimming took off 2 bases at V and 13 bases at J, with 16 bases between the two ends. The germline gives CDR1 SGHDT, CDR2 YYEEEE. The CDR3 nucleotides read TGTGCCAGCAGCTTACAGTGGGCCCCCTGGATATATTTT. This gives the protein CASSLQWAPWIYF.

The table lists this clone with a few counts. The genes are TRBV9 and TRBJ1-1, with D hard to call. CDR1 is SGDLS and CDR2 is YYNGEE in the germline V gene. This CDR3 has 13 amino acids. With 4 bases removed from V and 4 bases from J, the gap between germline ends came to 11 bases. Written as DNA, the CDR3 is TGTGCCAGCAGCCGTAGCGGTATCACTGAAGCTTTCTTT. It translates to CASSRSGITEAFF.

This chain links TRBV25-1 with TRBJ1-5; no reliable D call. This CDR3 region has 17 residues. The V gene lost 3 bases and the J gene lost 0 bases, with 15 bases spanning the gap. Germline values: CDR1 MGHDK, CDR2 SYGVNS. CDR3 sequence reads: CASSDGRSSHSNQPQHF. DNA of the CDR3: TGTGCCAGCAGTGATGGGAGGTCATCTCATAGCAATCAGCCCCAGCATTTT. The full variable domain, completed using reference TRBV25-1 and TRBJ1-5, is EADIYQTPRYLVIGTGKKITLECSQTMGHDKMYWYQQDPGMELHLIHYSYGVNSTEKGDLSSESTVSRIRTEHFPLTLESARPSHTSQYLCASSDGRSSHSNQPQHFGDGTRLSIL.

The chain combines TRBV19 with TRBJ2-7; TRBD1 is a possible D gene (6 bases). CDR1 and CDR2 (germline): LNHDA, SQIVND (reference sequence). This CDR3 comprises 14 residues. V dropped 4 bases and J dropped 5 bases, with 15 bases sitting between them. As DNA, the CDR3 is TGTGCCAGTAGTAAAAGTAGGGGGTACCACGAGCAGTACTTC. Its translation is CASSKSRGYHEQYF.

This clone was seen more than once but under ten times. This chain joins TRBV12-5 and TRBJ1-1; D is unresolved. Germline CDR1 reads LGHNT; CDR2 reads FRNRAP. There are 12 residues in the CDR3. The V end lost 5 bases, the J end lost 3 bases, and 7 bases lay between the germline ends. Written as DNA, the CDR3 is TGTGCTAGTGGTCGGGTATACACTGAAGCTTTCTTT. Translation gives CASGRVYTEAFF.

The J gene is TRBJ1-1, the V gene TRBV10-3; a weak D match, TRBD1 (6 bases). Trimming took 6 bases from V and 1 from J, leaving 9 bases between them. This CDR3 is 13 amino acids long. Germline CDR1 is ENHRY and CDR2 is SYGVKD. The CDR3 bases are TGTGCCATCAGATCAGGGGAGAACACTGAAGCTTTCTTT. It yields the protein CAIRSGENTEAFF.

The chain carries TRBV19 and TRBJ2-1; 8 nucleotides match TRBD1. The germline V gene has CDR1 LNHDA and CDR2 SQIVND (reference sequence). V gave up 2 bases and J gave up 4 bases; unmatched junction bases: 7. CDR3 length equals 16 residues. Here the CDR3 DNA reads TGTGCCAGTAGTATACGGGGACAGGATCTTTACAATGAGCAGTTCTTC. Protein product: CASSIRGQDLYNEQFF.

This rearrangement joins TRBV14 to TRBJ1-2; 7 bases match TRBD1. The germline V gene encodes CDR1 SGHDN and CDR2 FVKESK. V gave up 3 bases and J gave up 1 base; unmatched junction bases: 5. This CDR3 contains 15 residues. DNA for the CDR3: TGTGCCAGCAGCCACGGACAGGCCTTTAACTATGGCTACACCTTC. It translates to CASSHGQAFNYGYTF.

This clone was observed a single time. This chain joins TRBV11-2 and TRBJ1-2, with TRBD1 matching 8 bases. The ends lost 6 bases at V and 4 bases at J; junction bases unmatched: 4. The CDR3 sequence is 13 residues long. The germline CDR1 and CDR2 sequences are SGHAT and FQNNGV. The CDR3 nucleotides are TGTGCCAGCAGGGCAGGGGGCCGCTATGGCTACACCTTC. This codes for CASRAGGRYGYTF.

V is TRBV5-1 and J is TRBJ2-1, with 12 nucleotides matching TRBD2. Per the germline V gene, CDR1 is SGHRS and CDR2 is YFSETQ. J was trimmed by 5 bases and V by 2 bases; bases with no gene match: 5. The CDR3 has 16 residues. The CDR3 DNA reads TGCGCCAGCAGCTTCGGACTAGCGGGGCCCCACAATGAGCAGTTCTTC. Translated, it gives CASSFGLAGPHNEQFF.

This clone was seen only a few times. V usage is TRBV25-1 and J usage is TRBJ1-5; 9 bases agree with TRBD1. V gave up 4 bases and J gave up 5 bases; unmatched junction bases: 12. Germline loops: CDR1 MGHDK, CDR2 SYGVNS. CDR3 length equals 17 residues. CDR3 bases: TGTGCCAGCAGTGGGGGGGGACAGGGTGGTTGGGATCAGCCCCAGCATTTT. Translating gives CASSGGGQGGWDQPQHF.

DNA of the CDR3: TGCGCCAGCAGCTTGTCCGGGGGGAGGGCCGACGAGCAGTACTTC. It specifies CASSLSGGRADEQYF. The rearrangement joins TRBV5-1 to TRBJ2-7; 7 bases map to TRBD2. Trimming cost V 1 base and J 5 bases; bases outside gene matches: 9. This CDR3 comprises 15 residues. Germline CDR1 is SGHRS and CDR2 is YFSETQ.